These 8 T cell receptor beta chains originate from one sample sequenced in a study of blood T cell repertoires in COVID-19. Using immunoSEQ multiplex PCR, the repertoire was profiled, and TCRdb retains in-frame clones only, with some absent. The top ten hold about 1.6% of the sample, which has roughly 300,000 clones, around 87% seen once. Sequenced sample: peripheral blood. The receptors were sampled from a woman aged 40 to 55 who had recovered from COVID-19.

The chain joins TRBV29-1 to TRBJ2-7; 9 bases map to TRBD1. Germline V gene lookup returns CDR1 SQVTM and CDR2 ANQGSEA. The V segment lost 1 base and the J segment 5 bases; nucleotides outside the gene matches: 12. The CDR3 extends over 16 amino acids. This chain's CDR3 is CSVEGGPNRGLDEQYF. The DNA of the CDR3 is TGCAGCGTTGAAGGGGGGCCAAACAGGGGGCTTGACGAGCAGTACTTC.

The J gene is TRBJ2-1, the V gene TRBV4-3; 10 bases line up with TRBD2. J was trimmed by 3 bases and V by 3 bases; bases with no gene match: 8. The CDR3 is 17 amino acids. Per germline, CDR1 LGHNA and CDR2 YSLEER. CDR3 amino acids: CASSHPGTSVHYNEQFF. The DNA for the CDR3 is TGCGCCAGCAGCCACCCCGGGACTAGCGTTCACTACAATGAGCAGTTCTTC.

The chain has TRBV9 and TRBJ2-5; weak D call: TRBD2 (6 bases). There are 16 residues in the CDR3. V dropped 1 base and J dropped 2 bases, with 15 bases sitting between them. CDR1 and CDR2 from the germline V gene are SGDLS and YYNGEE. In nucleotides, the CDR3 is TGTGCCAGCAGCGTACACGGGGGTCCGACACAAGAGACCCAGTACTTC. Its protein product is CASSVHGGPTQETQYF.

The chain couples TRBV7-9 to TRBJ2-1; 11 nucleotides line up with TRBD1. This CDR3 is built from 15 residues. Looked up from germline, CDR1 is SEHNR and CDR2 is FQNEAQ (reference sequence). V dropped 4 bases and J dropped 10; count of bases not matched to a gene: 9. CDR3 nucleotides: TGTGCCAGCAGCTATCCCGGACAGGGGGCCCAGGAGCAGTTCTTC. As protein: CASSYPGQGAQEQFF.

The gene calls are TRBV9 and TRBJ1-3; D possibly corresponds to TRBD1 (6 bases). The V gene's germline CDR1 is SGDLS and CDR2 YYNGEE. The V and J ends lost 4 bases and 7 bases respectively, with 12 bases between them. CDR3 length: 13 residues. The CDR3 region is CASSPGGGNTIYF. The CDR3 bases are TGTGCCAGCAGCCCGGGAGGGGGGAACACCATATATTTT.

The chain is built from TRBV7-3 and TRBJ2-6; the D gene is possibly TRBD2 (5 bases). Trimming took off 5 bases at V and 2 bases at J, with 13 bases between the two ends. The germline V gene has CDR1 SGHTA and CDR2 FQGTGA. CDR3 length: 16 residues. In DNA, the CDR3 is TGTGCCAGCAGCCTGCTACGGGGAGCTGGGGCCAACGTCCTGACTTTC. This gives the protein CASSLLRGAGANVLTF.

This chain uses TRBV7-3 with TRBJ2-1; weak D call: TRBD2 (7 bases). Trimming cost V 5 bases and J 7 bases, with 18 bases left between them. CDR1 is SGHTA, CDR2 FQGTGA, per germline. There are 15 residues in the CDR3. This chain's CDR3 is CASSPPGGGLNEQFF. The CDR3 nucleotides are TGTGCCAGCAGCCCCCCCGGCGGGGGCTTAAATGAGCAGTTCTTC.

The CDR3 loop reads CASGRTKTEAFF. The DNA of the CDR3 is TGTGCTAGTGGCCGGACAAAAACTGAAGCTTTCTTT. V usage is TRBV12-5 and J usage is TRBJ1-1; D might be TRBD1 (5 bases). This CDR3 is 12 amino acids long. The V gene's germline CDR1 is LGHNT and CDR2 FRNRAP. Trimming left V 6 bases short and J 5 bases short, with 10 bases between.